Below, 21 T cell receptor beta chains from the same sample are listed, as sequenced in a study of blood T cell repertoires in COVID-19. TCRdb's table, derived via immunoSEQ multiplex PCR, lists solely in-frame clones and lacks some. The sample lists a few hundred thousand clones, about 90% occurring once. The sample consisted of PBMCs or T cells enriched from blood (not recorded which). The receptors derive from a man aged 25 to 45 who had been exposed to COVID-19.

The chain employs TRBV30 and TRBJ1-5; D is unclear. This CDR3 contains 13 residues. Per germline, CDR1 GTSNPN and CDR2 SVGIG (reference sequence). V lost 2 bases to trimming and J lost 10 bases, with 15 bases between them. The CDR3 nucleotides are TGTGCCTGGAGTACGGCCGGGTTCTCACCCCAGCATTTT. This encodes CAWSTAGFSPQHF.

CDR3 in amino acids: CAISETGTSSYNEQFF. For the CDR3, the DNA is TGTGCCATCAGTGAGACAGGGACGAGCTCCTACAATGAGCAGTTCTTC. The chain employs TRBV10-3 and TRBJ2-1; D is perhaps TRBD1 (6 bases). In germline, CDR1 is ENHRY, CDR2 SYGVKD. This CDR3 contains 16 residues. V shed 2 bases and J shed 0 bases, with 11 bases lying between them.

The V and J genes are TRBV3-1 (or the pseudogene TRBV3-2) and TRBJ1-4; D remains unclear. This CDR3 is 14 amino acids long. V was trimmed by 2 bases and J by 8 bases, leaving 12 bases between them. Germline V gene data show CDR1 as LGHDT and CDR2 as YNNKEL (reference sequence). The CDR3: CASSQKVAWEKLFF. CDR3 sequence (DNA): TGTGCCAGCAGCCAAAAAGTGGCTTGGGAAAAACTGTTTTTT.

The chain couples TRBV7-9 to TRBJ1-2, with D possibly TRBD1 on 6 matching bases. Germline V gene sequence: CDR1 SEHNR, CDR2 FQNEAQ (reference sequence). This CDR3 spans 14 amino acids. V lost 7 bases and J 3 bases, leaving 15 bases between the germline ends. The CDR3 nucleotides read TGTGCCAGCAACCCTGGGACATACGACTATGGCTACACCTTC. The encoded protein is CASNPGTYDYGYTF.

V and J are TRBV9 and TRBJ2-3; D remains unclear. The CDR3 sequence is 14 residues long. Germline lookup yields CDR1 SGDLS and CDR2 YYNGEE. V lost 4 bases, J lost 2 bases, and 11 bases lay in between. The chain's CDR3 is CASSPTPTTDTQYF. The CDR3 DNA is TGTGCCAGCAGCCCAACTCCAACCACAGATACGCAGTATTTT.

The chain has TRBV7-2 and TRBJ2-5, with TRBD2 matching 8 bases. V trimming: 5 bases; J trimming: 5 bases; junction bases outside the gene matches: 7. From germline, CDR1 is SGHTA and CDR2 FQGNSA. The CDR3 is 14 residues long. CDR3 protein: CASSPPRGGETQYF. CDR3 bases: TGTGCCAGCAGCCCGCCGCGCGGGGGGGAGACCCAGTACTTC.

V is TRBV20-1 and J is TRBJ1-2; 9 bases match TRBD1. Unmatched junction bases numbered 5, after V lost 5 bases and J lost 10 bases. The CDR3 extends over 11 amino acids. Per the germline V gene, CDR1 is DFQATT and CDR2 is SNEGSKA (reference sequence). The CDR3 sequence: CSAYRDRVYTF. CDR3 bases: TGCAGTGCTTACCGGGACAGGGTCTACACCTTC.

This clone has only one observation. The rearrangement uses TRBV7-2 and TRBJ2-1; 9 nucleotides agree with TRBD2. The V gene end was trimmed by 2 bases and the J gene end by 9 bases; junction bases not matched to a gene: 5. CDR3 length: 14 residues. CDR1 and CDR2 from the germline V gene are SGHTA and FQGNSA. The CDR3 region has the DNA TGTGCCAGCAGCTTACGCGGGGGGGCATCTGAGCAGTTCTTC. The encoded protein is CASSLRGGASEQFF.

V usage is TRBV2 and J usage is TRBJ2-1, with D perhaps matching TRBD2 (6 bases). V lost 4 bases to trimming and J lost 9 bases, with 13 bases between them. Germline lookup yields CDR1 SNHLY and CDR2 FYNNEI. The CDR3 totals 13 residues. This CDR3 reads CASSAGRAGEQFF. CDR3 in DNA: TGTGCCAGCAGTGCGGGCCGAGCGGGTGAGCAGTTCTTC.

The V call is TRBV30, the J call TRBJ1-2, with 9 nucleotides matching TRBD1. There are 18 residues in the CDR3. CDR1 GTSNPN and CDR2 SVGIG come from the germline V gene (reference sequence). Unmatched junction bases numbered 18, after V lost 2 bases and J lost 5 bases. The CDR3 DNA reads TGTGCCTGGAGTTCCCCTTCCGGGACAGGGCATAATGTGTATGGCTACACCTTC. This translates into CAWSSPSGTGHNVYGYTF.

The gene calls are TRBV6-5 and TRBJ2-4, with D possibly matching TRBD1 (7 bases). Trimming removed 4 bases at V and 3 bases at J, with 16 bases between. Per germline, CDR1 MNHEY and CDR2 SVGAGI. The CDR3 has 16 amino acids. CDR3 amino acids: CASSSPIQGGKNIQYF. CDR3 DNA sequence: TGTGCCAGCAGTTCCCCTATCCAGGGGGGCAAAAACATTCAGTACTTC.

This chain connects TRBV5-1 to TRBJ2-3, with D perhaps TRBD2 (7 bases). Deletions cut 0 bases from V and 3 bases from J, with 11 bases between. CDR1 is SGHRS and CDR2 is YFSETQ in the germline V gene. The CDR3 runs 15 residues. The CDR3 nucleotides read TGCGCCAGCAGCTTGGAGGCGGGGGCAACAGATACGCAGTATTTT. Translating it yields CASSLEAGATDTQYF.

The V and J genes are TRBV7-2 and TRBJ2-5; D gene uncertain. Germline V lookup: CDR1 SGHTA, CDR2 FQGNSA. The CDR3 extends over 13 amino acids. V lost 2 bases and J lost 7, with 11 bases in between. The CDR3 DNA reads as TGTGCCAGCAGCTTAATAGACGGCGGGACCCAGTACTTC. Translating gives CASSLIDGGTQYF. Looking up the rest from reference TRBV7-2 and TRBJ2-5 gives the full variable domain: GAGVSQSPSNKVTEKGKDVELRCDPISGHTALYWYRQSLGQGLEFLIYFQGNSAPDKSGLPSDRFSAERTGGSVSTLTIQRTQQEDSAVYLCASSLIDGGTQYFGPGTRLLVL.

This clone has just one count. The V call is TRBV5-1, the J call TRBJ2-5; unclear D gene. Germline V gene data show CDR1 as SGHRS and CDR2 as YFSETQ. The V end lost 4 bases, the J end lost 2 bases, and 9 bases lay between the germline ends. This CDR3 contains 13 residues. As DNA, the CDR3 is TGCGCCAGCAGCCCGGTAACGCAAGAGACCCAGTACTTC. Protein sequence: CASSPVTQETQYF.

Written as DNA, the CDR3 is TGCGCCAGCAGCTTGAGGGGGACAACTAATGAAAAACTGTTTTTT. This encodes CASSLRGTTNEKLFF. The chain employs TRBV5-1 and TRBJ1-4; possibly TRBD1 for D (6 bases). Germline CDR1 and CDR2: SGHRS and YFSETQ. This CDR3 has 15 amino acids. Trimming left V 1 base short and J 0 bases short, with 7 bases between.

This chain uses TRBV7-3 with TRBJ2-2, with 8 bases matching TRBD2. The CDR3 is 16 residues long. J lost 4 bases, V lost 1 base, and 5 bases had no gene match. In germline, CDR1 is SGHTA, CDR2 FQGTGA. CDR3 loop: CASSLRGSGATGELFF. The CDR3 nucleotides are TGTGCCAGCAGCTTAAGGGGTAGCGGGGCCACCGGGGAGCTGTTTTTT. The full variable domain, completed using reference TRBV7-3 and TRBJ2-2, is GAGVSQTPSNKVTEKGKYVELRCDPISGHTALYWYRQSLGQGPEFLIYFQGTGAADDSGLPNDRFFAVRPEGSVSTLKIQRTERGDSAVYLCASSLRGSGATGELFFGEGSRLTVL.

The rearrangement links TRBV7-2 to TRBJ1-3; D gene ambiguous. V lost 6 bases and J lost 3, with 12 bases in between. The CDR3 spans 14 residues. Germline assignment: CDR1 SGHTA and CDR2 FQGNSA. CDR3: CASSEASGGNTIYF. The CDR3 DNA sequence: TGTGCCAGCAGTGAGGCCTCGGGTGGAAACACCATATATTTT.

There are a few counts of this clone. CDR3 nucleotides: TGTGCCAGTAGTCCTTCCTCTGTGGGCACACATGGCTACACCTTC. It specifies CASSPSSVGTHGYTF. V and J are TRBV19 and TRBJ1-2; D remains ambiguous. CDR1 and CDR2 (germline): LNHDA, SQIVND (reference sequence). The germline V and J ends were trimmed by 5 bases and 6 bases, with 19 bases remaining between them. The CDR3 covers 15 residues.

The V call is TRBV27, the J call TRBJ1-5; the D gene is possibly TRBD1 (5 bases). The V gene lost 3 bases and the J gene lost 3 bases, with 9 bases spanning the gap. In germline, CDR1 is MNHEY, CDR2 SMNVEV (reference sequence). The length of the CDR3 is 14 residues. The CDR3: CASSFQGVNQPQHF. CDR3 in DNA: TGTGCCAGCAGTTTTCAGGGTGTCAATCAGCCCCAGCATTTT.

The V gene is TRBV7-3, the J gene TRBJ2-3; a weak D match, TRBD2 (6 bases). Germline CDR1 SGHTA, CDR2 FQGTGA. CDR3 length equals 16 residues. V lost 2 bases and J lost 8, with 20 bases in between. CDR3 region: CASSLPPRGAGGTQYF. CDR3 DNA: TGTGCCAGCAGCTTACCCCCCCGCGGGGCCGGGGGTACGCAGTATTTT.

The V gene is TRBV3-1 (or the pseudogene TRBV3-2), the J gene TRBJ2-1; 12 bases line up with TRBD2. This CDR3 is built from 16 residues. The germline V gene encodes CDR1 LGHDT and CDR2 YNNKEL (reference sequence). V shed 4 bases, J shed 7 bases, and the junction held 8 bases outside the gene matches. The CDR3 reads CASSLRGLAGRNEQFF. CDR3 nucleotides: TGTGCCAGCAGCCTCCGTGGACTAGCGGGGAGAAATGAGCAGTTCTTC.